This TCR beta chain was captured in a study of glioma-infiltrating T cells. Concerning this clonotype: At one end, the junction sequence differs from germline, possibly due to a read error.

This CDR3 is 14 amino acids long. The germline V gene encodes CDR1 MNHNS and CDR2 SASEGT. The iRepertoire nested amplicon-rescue multiplex PCR amplified TCR alpha and beta CDR3s from RNA. TCRdb processed the multiplex PCR reads anew with MiXCR; each CDR3 protein has one entry. The table lists some 93,000 distinct CDR3 sequences, approximately 39% of them singletons. This clonotype originated in a human donor with low-grade glioma or glioblastoma, undergoing nonglioma brain surgery, or in good health (not recorded which). The source material was glioma tissue, nonneoplastic brain tissue, or PBMCs (not recorded which). The V gene is TRBV6-1, the J gene TRBJ2-7, with a weak D call TRBD1 (5 bases). CDR3 region: CASSHQGNLGEQYF. For the CDR3, the DNA is TGTGCAAGCAGTCACCAGGGAAATTTGGGCGAGCAGTACTTC.